This TCR beta chain is drawn from a study of cytomegalovirus exposure and HLA in healthy donors. Findings and caveats of the study: One variant, a missense change in DCLRE1C, was linked in a later analysis to TCR beta V- and J-gene trimming. The Asian-associated ancestry cluster reportedly had fewer N-insertions than the approximately 690-donor mean in a later analysis.

The CDR3 is made up of 14 amino acids. V was pared by 11 bases and J by 7 bases, with 13 bases of the junction left unmatched. The germline CDR1 and CDR2 sequences are SNHLY and FYNNEI. Donors consisted of healthy bone marrow donors. PCR involved 60 Vbeta and 13 Jbeta primers. The method was immunoSEQ multiplex PCR; TCRdb's version includes in-frame clones alone and lacks a portion of them. Among 110,000 or so clones, approximately 67% were seen once, and the ten largest hold roughly 8.3%. In the case of this clone: Its antigen is unidentified.

Sequencing was done on a sample of PBMCs. This receptor was taken from a man in his late teens or twenties in good health and CMV-seropositive. This chain uses TRBV2 with TRBJ2-1; TRBD2 matches 8 bases. The CDR3: CAYMQFSGENEQFF. Written as DNA, the CDR3 is TGTGCCTATATGCAATTTAGCGGGGAGAATGAGCAGTTCTTC.